This entry is about one T cell receptor (beta chain). This record comes from a study of blood T cell repertoires in COVID-19. Study as a whole: Acute and convalescent COVID-19 samples came from the United States, Italy and Spain. In each case, the material was cDNA or gDNA derived from T cells, B-cell-depleted T cells, or PBMCs.

The V and J ends lost 8 bases and 0 bases respectively, with 16 bases between them. The CDR3 sequence is 15 residues long. From germline, CDR1 is SEHNR and CDR2 FQNEAQ (reference sequence). Methods used by the authors: Estimation of nucleated cell counts was performed using reference gene primer amplification. Method: immunoSEQ multiplex PCR; TCRdb's copy keeps in-frame clones and lacks some. V and J calls and clone size are given by that table; D and trimming were obtained from the DNA. Altogether about 89,000 clones are present, approximately 90% being singletons, with the ten largest covering roughly 2.2%.

The source is a human donor with active COVID-19. The donor label of this sample is uncertain. The V call is TRBV7-9, the J call TRBJ1-2; D is undetermined. The material sequenced was peripheral blood. The CDR3 region is CASGPRGTPNYGYTF. In DNA form, the CDR3 reads TGTGCCAGCGGCCCCCGGGGTACTCCTAACTATGGCTACACCTTC.